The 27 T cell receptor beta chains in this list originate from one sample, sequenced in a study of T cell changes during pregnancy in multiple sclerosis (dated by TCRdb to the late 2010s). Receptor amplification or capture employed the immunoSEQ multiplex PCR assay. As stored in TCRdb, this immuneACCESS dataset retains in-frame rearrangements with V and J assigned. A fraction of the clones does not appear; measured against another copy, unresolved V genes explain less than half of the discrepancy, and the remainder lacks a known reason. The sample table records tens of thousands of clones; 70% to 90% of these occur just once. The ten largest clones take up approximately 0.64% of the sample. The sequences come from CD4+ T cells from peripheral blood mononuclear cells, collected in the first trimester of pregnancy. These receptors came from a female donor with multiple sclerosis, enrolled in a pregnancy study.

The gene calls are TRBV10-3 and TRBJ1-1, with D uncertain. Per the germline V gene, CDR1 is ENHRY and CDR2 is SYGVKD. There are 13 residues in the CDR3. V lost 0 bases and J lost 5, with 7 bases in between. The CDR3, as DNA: TGTGCCATCAGTGAGTCGGAGGTTACTGAAGCTTTCTTT. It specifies CAISESEVTEAFF.

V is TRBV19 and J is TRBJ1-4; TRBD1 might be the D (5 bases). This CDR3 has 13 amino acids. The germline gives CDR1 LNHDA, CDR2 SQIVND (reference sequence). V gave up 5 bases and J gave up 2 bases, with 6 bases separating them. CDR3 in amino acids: CASSDSTNEKLFF. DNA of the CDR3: TGTGCCAGTAGTGACAGTACTAATGAAAAACTGTTTTTT.

The CDR3 DNA is TGCAGCGCTACCTGGACAGAATACAATGAGCAGTTCTTC. It is translated as CSATWTEYNEQFF. The chain uses TRBV29-1 and TRBJ2-1, with a possible D match to TRBD1 (6 bases). The CDR3 is 13 residues long. The ends were cut back, 7 bases at V and 4 bases at J, with 14 bases in the middle. Germline V gene sequence: CDR1 SQVTM, CDR2 ANQGSEA.

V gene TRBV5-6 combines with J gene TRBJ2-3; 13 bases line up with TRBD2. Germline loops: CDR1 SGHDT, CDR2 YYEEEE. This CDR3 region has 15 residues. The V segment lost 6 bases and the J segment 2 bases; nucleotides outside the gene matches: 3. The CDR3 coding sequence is TGTGCCAGCAACGGACTAGCGGGAGTCACAGATACGCAGTATTTT. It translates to CASNGLAGVTDTQYF.

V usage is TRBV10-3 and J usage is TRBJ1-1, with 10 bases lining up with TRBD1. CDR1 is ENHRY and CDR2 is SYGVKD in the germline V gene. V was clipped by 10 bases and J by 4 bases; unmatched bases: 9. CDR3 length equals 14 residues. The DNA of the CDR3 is TGTGCCACCAAGCCGGGACAGGGGTCCACTGAAGCTTTCTTT. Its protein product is CATKPGQGSTEAFF.

The CDR3 nucleotides are TGCGCCAGCAGCCAACGAAGACTAGCGGGAGTCTACTCTGGGGCCAACGTCCTGACTTTC. It yields the protein CASSQRRLAGVYSGANVLTF. This sequence joins TRBV4-3 and TRBJ2-6; 12 nucleotides line up with TRBD2. Germline V gene sequence: CDR1 LGHNA, CDR2 YSLEER. The CDR3 is 20 residues long. V lost 2 bases, J lost 0 bases, and 8 bases stayed unmatched.

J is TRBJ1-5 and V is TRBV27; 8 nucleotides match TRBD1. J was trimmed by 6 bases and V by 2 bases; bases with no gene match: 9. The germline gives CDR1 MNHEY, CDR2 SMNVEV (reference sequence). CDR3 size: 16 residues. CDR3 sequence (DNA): TGTGCCAGCAGTTTACGGGCAGGGGGCTTCGGTCAGCCCCAGCATTTT. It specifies CASSLRAGGFGQPQHF.

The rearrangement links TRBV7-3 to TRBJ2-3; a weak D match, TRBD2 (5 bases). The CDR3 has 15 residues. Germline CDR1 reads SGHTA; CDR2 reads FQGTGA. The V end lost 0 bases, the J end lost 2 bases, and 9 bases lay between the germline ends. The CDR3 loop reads CASSLTVTTTDTQYF. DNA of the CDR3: TGTGCCAGCAGCTTAACGGTGACTACCACAGATACGCAGTATTTT.

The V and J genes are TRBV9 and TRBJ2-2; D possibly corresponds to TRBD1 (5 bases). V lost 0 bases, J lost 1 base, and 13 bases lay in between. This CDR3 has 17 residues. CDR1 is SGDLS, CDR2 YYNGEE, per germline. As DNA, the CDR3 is TGTGCCAGCAGCGTAGCTAGAGGACACTTGAACACCGGGGAGCTGTTTTTT. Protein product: CASSVARGHLNTGELFF.

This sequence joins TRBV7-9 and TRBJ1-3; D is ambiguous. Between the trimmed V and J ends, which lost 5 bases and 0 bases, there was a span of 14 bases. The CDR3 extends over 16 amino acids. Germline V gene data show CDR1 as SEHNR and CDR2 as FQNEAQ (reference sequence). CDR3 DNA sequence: TGTGCCAGCAGCCTCCAGACTCCTAGCTCTGGAAACACCATATATTTT. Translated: CASSLQTPSSGNTIYF.

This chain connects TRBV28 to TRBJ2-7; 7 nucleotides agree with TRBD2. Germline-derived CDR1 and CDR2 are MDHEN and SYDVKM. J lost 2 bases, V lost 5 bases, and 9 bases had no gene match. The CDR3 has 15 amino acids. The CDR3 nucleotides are TGTGCCAGCAGTCCCCCGACGGGAGGTGCCTACGAGCAGTACTTC. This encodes CASSPPTGGAYEQYF.

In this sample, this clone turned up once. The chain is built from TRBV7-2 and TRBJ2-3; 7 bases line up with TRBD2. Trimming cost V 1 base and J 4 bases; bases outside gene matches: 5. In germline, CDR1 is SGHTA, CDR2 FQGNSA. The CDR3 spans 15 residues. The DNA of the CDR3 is TGTGCCAGCAGCTTAGAACCCCTAGCGGCAGATACGCAGTATTTT. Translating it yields CASSLEPLAADTQYF. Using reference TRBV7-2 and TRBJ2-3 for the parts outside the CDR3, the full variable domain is GAGVSQSPSNKVTEKGKDVELRCDPISGHTALYWYRQSLGQGLEFLIYFQGNSAPDKSGLPSDRFSAERTGGSVSTLTIQRTQQEDSAVYLCASSLEPLAADTQYFGPGTRLTVL.

The CDR3 nucleotides are TGTGCCAGCAGCTTTAGCGGGAGAAACACCGGGGAGCTGTTTTTT. This gives the protein CASSFSGRNTGELFF. The chain uses TRBV5-4 and TRBJ2-2; TRBD2 agrees at 9 bases. Unmatched junction bases numbered 1, after V lost 2 bases and J lost 2 bases. The germline V gene encodes CDR1 SGHNT and CDR2 YYREEE (reference sequence). The CDR3 is made up of 15 amino acids.

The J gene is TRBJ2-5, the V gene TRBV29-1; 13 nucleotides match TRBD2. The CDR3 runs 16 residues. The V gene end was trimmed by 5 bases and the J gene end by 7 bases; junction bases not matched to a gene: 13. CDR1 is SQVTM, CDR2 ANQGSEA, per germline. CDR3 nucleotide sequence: TGCAGCGTTCGAACTTTACTAGCGGGAGGGCCCGGGACCCAGTACTTC. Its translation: CSVRTLLAGGPGTQYF.

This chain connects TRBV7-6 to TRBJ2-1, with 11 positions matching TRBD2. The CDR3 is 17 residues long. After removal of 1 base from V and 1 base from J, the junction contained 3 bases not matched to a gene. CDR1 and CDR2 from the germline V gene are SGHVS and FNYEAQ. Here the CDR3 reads CASSLGTSGPSYNEQFF. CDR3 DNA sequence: TGTGCCAGCAGCTTAGGGACTAGCGGGCCTTCCTACAATGAGCAGTTCTTC. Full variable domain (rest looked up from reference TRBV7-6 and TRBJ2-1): GAGVSQSPRYKVTKRGQDVALRCDPISGHVSLYWYRQALGQGPEFLTYFNYEAQQDKSGLPNDRFSAERPEGSISTLTIQRTEQRDSAMYRCASSLGTSGPSYNEQFFGPGTRLTVL.

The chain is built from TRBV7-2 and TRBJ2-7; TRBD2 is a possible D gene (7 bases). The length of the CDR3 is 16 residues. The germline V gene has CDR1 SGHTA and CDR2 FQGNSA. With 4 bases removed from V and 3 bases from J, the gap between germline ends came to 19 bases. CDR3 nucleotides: TGTGCCAGCAGCTCCGCTCGCGGGGGCGGTATCTACGAGCAGTACTTC. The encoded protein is CASSSARGGGIYEQYF. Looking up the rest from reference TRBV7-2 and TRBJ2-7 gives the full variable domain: GAGVSQSPSNKVTEKGKDVELRCDPISGHTALYWYRQSLGQGLEFLIYFQGNSAPDKSGLPSDRFSAERTGGSVSTLTIQRTQQEDSAVYLCASSSARGGGIYEQYFGPGTRLTVT.

CDR3 sequence reads: CASSQSKRHYEQYF. Written as DNA, the CDR3 is TGCGCCAGCAGTCAATCAAAACGACACTACGAGCAGTACTTC. This rearrangement joins TRBV23-1 to TRBJ2-7, with D unclear. TRBV23-1 is filed as an ORF, its function uncertain. This CDR3 has 14 amino acids. Trimming took off 0 bases at V and 3 bases at J, with 9 bases between the two ends.

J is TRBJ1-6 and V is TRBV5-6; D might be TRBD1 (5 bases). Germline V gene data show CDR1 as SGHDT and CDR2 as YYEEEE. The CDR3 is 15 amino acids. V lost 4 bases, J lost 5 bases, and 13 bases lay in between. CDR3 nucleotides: TGTGCCAGCAGCCTAGACAGTGGGAATAATTCACCCCTCCACTTT. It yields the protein CASSLDSGNNSPLHF.

This chain's CDR3 is CASHINGNQPQHF. The CDR3 nucleotides read TGTGCCAGCCACATAAATGGCAATCAGCCCCAGCATTTT. The chain joins TRBV6-1 to TRBJ1-5; D call uncertain. CDR3 size: 13 residues. Between the trimmed V and J ends, which lost 8 bases and 2 bases, there was a span of 10 bases. The germline V gene has CDR1 MNHNS and CDR2 SASEGT.

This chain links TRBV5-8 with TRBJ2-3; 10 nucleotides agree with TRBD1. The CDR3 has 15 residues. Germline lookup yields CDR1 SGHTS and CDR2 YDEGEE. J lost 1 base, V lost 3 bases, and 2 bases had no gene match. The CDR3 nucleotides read TGTGCCAGCAGCTACGGACAGGGGGGCACAGATACGCAGTATTTT. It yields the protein CASSYGQGGTDTQYF.

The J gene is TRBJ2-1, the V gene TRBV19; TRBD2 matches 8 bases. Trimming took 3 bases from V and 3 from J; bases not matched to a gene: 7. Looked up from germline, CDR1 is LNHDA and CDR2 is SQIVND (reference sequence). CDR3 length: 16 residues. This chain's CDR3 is CASSMRAGVGYNEQFF. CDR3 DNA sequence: TGTGCCAGTAGTATGAGAGCGGGAGTAGGCTACAATGAGCAGTTCTTC.

The chain's CDR3 is CASGPQVTYNEQFF. The CDR3 nucleotides are TGTGCCAGCGGACCACAGGTGACTTACAATGAGCAGTTCTTC. This chain connects TRBV7-2 to TRBJ2-1, with D possibly being TRBD1 (5 bases). The germline CDR1 and CDR2 sequences are SGHTA and FQGNSA. Trimming cost V 8 bases and J 4 bases, with 15 bases left between them. This CDR3 spans 14 amino acids.

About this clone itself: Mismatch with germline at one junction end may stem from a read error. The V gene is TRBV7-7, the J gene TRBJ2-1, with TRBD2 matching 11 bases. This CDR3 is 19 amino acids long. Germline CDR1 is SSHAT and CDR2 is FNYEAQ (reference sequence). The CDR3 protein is CASSPGLADVPNSYNEQFF. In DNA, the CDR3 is TGTGCTAGCAGCCCGGGACTAGCGGACGTCCCCAACTCCTACAATGAGCAGTTCTTC.

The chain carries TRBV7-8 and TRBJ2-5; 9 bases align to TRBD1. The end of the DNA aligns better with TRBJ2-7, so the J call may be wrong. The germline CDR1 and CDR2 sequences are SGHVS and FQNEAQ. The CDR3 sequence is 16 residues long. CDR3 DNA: TGTGCCAGCAGCGCCCAGACAGGGGGGTTATCCTACGAGCAGTACTTC. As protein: CASSAQTGGLSYEQYF.

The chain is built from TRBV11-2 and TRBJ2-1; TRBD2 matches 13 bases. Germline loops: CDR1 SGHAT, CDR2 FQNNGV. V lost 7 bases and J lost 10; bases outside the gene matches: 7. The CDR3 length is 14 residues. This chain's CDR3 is CASTPGLAGREQFF. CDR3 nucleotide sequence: TGTGCCAGCACCCCGGGACTAGCGGGAAGAGAGCAGTTCTTC.

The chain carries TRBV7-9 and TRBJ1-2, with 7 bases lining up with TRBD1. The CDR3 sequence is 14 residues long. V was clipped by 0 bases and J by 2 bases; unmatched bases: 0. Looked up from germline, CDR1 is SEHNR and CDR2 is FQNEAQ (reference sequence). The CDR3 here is CASSLATGNYGYTF. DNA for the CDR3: TGTGCCAGCAGCTTAGCGACAGGGAACTATGGCTACACCTTC.

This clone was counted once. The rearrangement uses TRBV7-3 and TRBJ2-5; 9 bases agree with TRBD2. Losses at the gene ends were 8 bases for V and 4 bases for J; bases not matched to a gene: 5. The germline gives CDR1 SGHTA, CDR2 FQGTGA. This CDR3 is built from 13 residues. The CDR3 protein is CASGSGRGETQYF. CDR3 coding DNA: TGTGCCAGCGGTAGCGGGAGAGGAGAGACCCAGTACTTC.